These 11 T cell receptor beta chains share one sample of origin, sequenced in a study of regulatory T cells in long-lasting Graves disease (dated by TCRdb to the early 2020s). The library came from multiplex PCR. Sequenced on an Illumina HiSeq 4000. To build TCR beta libraries, CDR3 regions were amplified by Arm-PCR using iRepertoire HTBI primers. TCRdb redid the processing of the public reads, applying fastp at Q25 and MiXCR, and retained in-frame beta chains. Entries that share a CDR3 protein sequence are merged under the most common genes and DNA. The sample profile shows 450,000 to 500,000 distinct CDR3 sequences; 15% to 20% of them were found once. The ten top clones hold 12% of the sample. The time point label corresponds to: newly diagnosed GD, antithyroid drugs for less than 3 months. For both TCR sequencing and RNA sequencing, RNA was extracted from PBMCs using TRIzol. The data were also submitted as part of a second study, on T cells in Graves' hyperthyroidism and ophthalmopathy.

This specimen consisted of peripheral blood mononuclear cells (PBMCs), obtained at new diagnosis, from a patient treated with antithyroid drugs. The receptors stem from a man in his forties with Graves disease. Donor details come from another sample of the same person, matched by shared clones.

This clonotype was observed at least ten times. The CDR3 is CASSLSTYMNTEAFF. The CDR3, as DNA: TGTGCCAGCAGTTTATCTACTTACATGAACACTGAAGCTTTCTTT. The chain has TRBV28 and TRBJ1-1, with D unclear. Looked up from germline, CDR1 is MDHEN and CDR2 is SYDVKM. V was shortened by 1 base and J by 0 bases, with 9 bases between the two germline ends. This CDR3 region has 15 residues.

This clonotype was detected a few times. This chain joins TRBV6-2 or TRBV6-3 and TRBJ2-7; 11 nucleotides agree with TRBD1. Trimming took 8 bases from V and 7 from J; bases not matched to a gene: 7. This CDR3 spans 13 amino acids. Germline loops: CDR1 MNHEY, CDR2 SVGEGT. The CDR3 sequence: CASQGTGGWEQYF. The CDR3, as DNA: TGTGCCAGCCAAGGGACAGGGGGTTGGGAGCAGTACTTC.

This clonotype was seen many times. J is TRBJ1-2 and V is TRBV5-1, with a tentative D call TRBD1 (6 bases). Germline V gives CDR1 SGHRS, CDR2 YFSETQ. The CDR3 consists of 13 residues. Trimming left V 4 bases short and J 4 bases short, with 11 bases between. CDR3 nucleotides: TGCGCCAGCAGCCCAGGACAGCCCTATGGCTACACCTTC. It specifies CASSPGQPYGYTF.

This clonotype has at least ten counts. The chain is built from TRBV3-1 and TRBJ2-5; TRBD1 matches 10 bases. In germline, CDR1 is LGHDT, CDR2 YNNKEL (reference sequence). J was trimmed by 1 base and V by 6 bases; bases with no gene match: 8. This CDR3 spans 16 amino acids. In DNA, the CDR3 is TGTGCCAGCAGTTCACCGGGACAGGGGCGCCAAGAGACCCAGTACTTC. As protein: CASSSPGQGRQETQYF.

Comment on this clonotype: Because it lacks the conserved phenylalanine or tryptophan at the end, this CDR3 is likely a read error. V usage is TRBV28 and J usage is TRBJ2-3, with 7 bases matching TRBD1. This CDR3 has 12 amino acids. CDR1 and CDR2 from the germline V gene are MDHEN and SYDVKM. V lost 9 bases, J lost 5 bases, and 5 bases stayed unmatched. CDR3 sequence: CASDRAKDTQYS. The CDR3 nucleotides read TGTGCCAGTGACAGGGCGAAAGATACGCAGTATTCT.

This clonotype was seen at least ten times. The chain carries TRBV12-3 or TRBV12-4 and TRBJ2-1; TRBD2 is a possible D gene (6 bases). This CDR3 region has 14 residues. Trimming pared 6 bases from V and 8 bases from J, leaving 17 bases between. CDR3 nucleotide sequence: TGTGCCAGCAGCCGACGGCCCGGGGGAGATGAGCAGTTCTTC. Translation gives CASSRRPGGDEQFF.

There are many counts of this clonotype. V and J are TRBV12-3 or TRBV12-4 and TRBJ2-7, with TRBD2 as a possible D gene (6 bases). Between the trimmed V and J ends, which lost 7 bases and 1 base, there was a span of 14 bases. The CDR3 contains 14 residues. The CDR3 nucleotides read TGTGCCAGCATGCCGGGACTCAGTTCCTACGAGCAGTACTTC. It specifies CASMPGLSSYEQYF.

This clonotype turned up a few times. The rearrangement uses TRBV5-6 and TRBJ1-5, with 10 bases that match TRBD1. CDR3 length: 15 residues. Germline V gene sequence: CDR1 SGHDT, CDR2 YYEEEE. Losses at the gene ends were 5 bases for V and 4 bases for J; bases not matched to a gene: 6. The chain's CDR3 is CASSFGTGVNQPQHF. CDR3 nucleotide sequence: TGTGCCAGCAGTTTCGGGACAGGGGTGAATCAGCCCCAGCATTTT.

The rearrangement joins TRBV7-8 to TRBJ1-2; D gene uncertain. V was shortened by 1 base and J by 1 base, with 7 bases between the two germline ends. This CDR3 has 14 residues. Germline V gene lookup returns CDR1 SGHVS and CDR2 FQNEAQ. The CDR3 reads CASSLDGSNYGYTF. For the CDR3, the DNA is TGTGCCAGCAGCTTAGATGGGAGTAACTATGGCTACACCTTC.

This clonotype was detected only a few times. The rearrangement joins TRBV15 to TRBJ2-6; 7 bases agree with TRBD1. Looked up from germline, CDR1 is LNHNV and CDR2 is YYDKDF (reference sequence). The V and J ends lost 3 bases and 0 bases, in that order; junction bases with no gene match: 8. This CDR3 is 18 amino acids long. CDR3 bases: TGTGCCACCAGCAGCCCCCGGGACAGTGCCTCTGGGGCCAACGTCCTGACTTTC. The encoded protein is CATSSPRDSASGANVLTF.

This clonotype was seen ten or more times. The chain couples TRBV6-5 to TRBJ2-7; 7 positions agree with TRBD2. Trimming at V came to 4 bases and at J to 5 bases, leaving 8 bases not matched to a gene. The CDR3 totals 14 residues. Germline CDR1 is MNHEY and CDR2 is SVGAGI. The CDR3 reads CASSFGGGVNEQYF. DNA for the CDR3: TGTGCCAGCAGTTTTGGGGGAGGGGTGAACGAGCAGTACTTC.